The entry that follows covers one TCR beta chain sequence. Its antigen is currently unknown. This sample stems from a study of T-cell memory formation after mild COVID-19. The overall study: Clustering of TCRs was largely donor specific. Findings and limits, study-wide: Balance between CD4 and CD8 was seen in clones contracting day 15 to 85, and a CD4+ lean was seen in later expanders.

Libraries for TCRalpha and TCRbeta carried sample barcodes and unique molecular identifiers via 5'RACE. TCRdb re-analysed the 5' RACE reads in MiXCR, keeping a single row per CDR3 protein. Of approximately 560,000 distinct CDR3 sequences listed, about 18% were seen once; the top ten hold roughly 7.7%. This TCR came from an adult woman who had mild COVID-19 (a few samples of this study predate the infection). Cell type and time point are not known. Sequenced material: PBMCs or a T cell subset sorted from them (not recorded which).

The CDR3 here is CASSPDAGGWELFF. The CDR3 DNA follows: TGTGCCAGCAGCCCAGATGCAGGGGGTTGGGAGCTGTTTTTT. The chain couples TRBV3-1 to TRBJ2-2, with TRBD1 matching over 7 bases. J gave up 9 bases and V 4 bases, and 8 bases lay outside the gene matches. Germline CDR1 is LGHDT and CDR2 is YNNKEL (reference sequence). CDR3 length: 14 amino acids.